This T cell receptor beta chain was identified during a study of shared clonotypes between healthy human individuals. Study-wide background: Each donor's CD4 naive and CD4 memory cells filled three plates apiece, CD8 naive two, and CD8 memory one.

CD45RA+ naive and CD45RA-negative memory subsets were separated from CD4+ cells. Trimming took 3 bases from V and 2 from J, leaving 14 bases between them. CDR3 length equals 15 residues. The germline CDR1 and CDR2 sequences are LNHDA and SQIVND (reference sequence). TCRdb's copy holds only in-frame clones and misses some; the assay was immunoSEQ multiplex PCR. The data hold roughly 1,600,000 clones, with 98% to 99% observed a single time. Material for sequencing was naive CD4+ T cells sorted from blood. Documented subset: CD45RA+ positively selected. This chain joins TRBV19 and TRBJ2-7; D is undetermined. This clonotype was sampled from a man aged 25-40 years in good health. The CDR3 loop reads CASSIHSDRTYEQYF. The CDR3 DNA is TGTGCCAGTAGTATCCATTCGGATCGGACCTACGAGCAGTACTTC. The full variable domain, in which reference TRBV19 and TRBJ2-7 provide the parts outside the CDR3, is DGGITQSPKYLFRKEGQNVTLSCEQNLNHDAMYWYRQDPGQGLRLIYYSQIVNDFQKGDIAEGYSVSREKKESFPLTVTSAQKNPTAFYLCASSIHSDRTYEQYFGPGTRLTVT.